This T cell receptor beta chain was sequenced in a study of T and B cells in COVID-19 patients. Overall study context: Blood was sampled from COVID-19 patients who were either actively infected or recovered. Of 20 to 25 active-infection patients, about 13 were critically ill with mechanical ventilation or extracorporeal membrane oxygenation. Study-wide results and caveats: Patients with COVID-19 reportedly showed strongly skewed T cell receptor beta variable and joining gene usage.

BIOMED2 TRB-A/B primer pools were used in multiplex TRB PCR. TCRdb redid the calling of the multiplex PCR reads with MiXCR, one entry per CDR3 protein. This sample has 10,000 to 15,000 distinct CDR3 sequences; around 30% occur once, and the top ten carry approximately 26%. Germline lookup yields CDR1 MNHNS and CDR2 SASEGT. J gave up 3 bases and V 6 bases, and 6 bases lay outside the gene matches. The CDR3 covers 14 residues. Each TRB amplification used about 250-550 ng of genomic DNA from blood. This clonotype has ten or more counts. Its specificity is unknown. Material: blood. The TCR comes from a human donor who had recovered from COVID-19. The chain has TRBV6-1 and TRBJ2-7; 9 nucleotides agree with TRBD1. The CDR3 sequence is CASSRDRVVYEQYF. CDR3 nucleotides: TGTGCCAGCAGCCGGGACAGGGTTGTCTACGAGCAGTACTTC.